Detailed here is one T cell receptor beta chain. Its antigen is as yet unknown. The missing conserved phenylalanine or tryptophan at the end of this CDR3 makes a read error likely. This specimen comes from a study of metastatic and nonmetastatic thyroid tumors. Study information: From malignant and benign thyroid patients, repertoires in blood and in tumor or nodule tissue were compared.

Overall study results and limits: Benign nodules were reported to have significantly lower TCR beta diversity than malignant thyroid tumors, in blood and tumor.

Using MiXCR, TCRdb re-called clones from the PCR reads. This table holds 7,000 to 9,500 clones, 25% to 30% found once. The germline V gene encodes CDR1 LNHDA and CDR2 SQIVND (reference sequence). The trim removed 7 bases at V and 3 bases at J, leaving 9 bases unmatched. The CDR3 extends over 17 amino acids. Patients had received no treatment of any kind before thyroid surgery. Sequenced: tumor tissue. The sequence derives from a male donor with papillary thyroid cancer or a benign thyroid nodule (not recorded which). Some clones in this sample may be carry-over from other donors' samples. J is TRBJ2-6 and V is TRBV19; 10 nucleotides agree with TRBD2. The CDR3 sequence: CASNKPSGSLGANVLTL. As DNA, the CDR3 is TGTGCCAGTAACAAACCTAGCGGGAGTCTTGGGGCCAACGTCCTGACTTTA.